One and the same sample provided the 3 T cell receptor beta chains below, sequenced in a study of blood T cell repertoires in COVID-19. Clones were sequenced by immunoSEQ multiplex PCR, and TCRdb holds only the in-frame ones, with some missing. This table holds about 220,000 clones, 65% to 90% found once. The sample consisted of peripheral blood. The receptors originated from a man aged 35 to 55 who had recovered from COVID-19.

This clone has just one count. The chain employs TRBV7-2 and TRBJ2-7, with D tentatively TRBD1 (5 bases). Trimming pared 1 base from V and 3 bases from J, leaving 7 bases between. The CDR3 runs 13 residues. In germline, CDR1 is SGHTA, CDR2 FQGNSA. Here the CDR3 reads CASSLGTLYEQYF. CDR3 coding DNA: TGTGCCAGCAGCTTAGGGACACTCTACGAGCAGTACTTC. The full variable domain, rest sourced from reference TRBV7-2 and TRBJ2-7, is GAGVSQSPSNKVTEKGKDVELRCDPISGHTALYWYRQSLGQGLEFLIYFQGNSAPDKSGLPSDRFSAERTGGSVSTLTIQRTQQEDSAVYLCASSLGTLYEQYFGPGTRLTVT.

The CDR3 loop is CATGQGNTIYF. The CDR3 region has the DNA TGCGCCACCGGACAGGGAAACACCATATATTTT. The chain joins TRBV10-1 to TRBJ1-3; the D gene is possibly TRBD1 (6 bases). Trimming took off 10 bases at V and 4 bases at J, with 8 bases between the two ends. The CDR3 sequence is 11 residues long. CDR1 WNHNN and CDR2 SYGVQD come from the germline V gene (reference sequence).

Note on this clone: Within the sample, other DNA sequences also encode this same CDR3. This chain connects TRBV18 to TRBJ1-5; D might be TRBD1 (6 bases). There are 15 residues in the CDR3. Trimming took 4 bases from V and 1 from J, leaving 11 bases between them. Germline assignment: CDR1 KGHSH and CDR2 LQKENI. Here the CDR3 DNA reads TGTGCCAGCTCACTAAACCAGGGGAGCAATCAGCCCCAGCATTTT. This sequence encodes CASSLNQGSNQPQHF.